One sample yielded the 21 T cell receptor beta chains listed below, sequenced in a study of cytomegalovirus exposure and HLA in healthy donors. Researchers ran the PCR with 60 Vbeta and 13 Jbeta primers. Generated by immunoSEQ multiplex PCR, the TCRdb table keeps only in-frame clones and is missing some. The sample yields about 170,000 clones, 72% seen once. Sequenced: PBMCs. Receptor source: a human donor in good health.

In this sample, this clone turned up a few times. Other DNA sequences in this specimen translate into the identical CDR3. The CDR3 DNA sequence: TGTGCCAGCAGGGAGGGTCTAGGGGAAAAACTGTTTTTT. This sequence encodes CASREGLGEKLFF. V is TRBV27 and J is TRBJ1-4, with D unclear. Germline V gene sequence: CDR1 MNHEY, CDR2 SMNVEV (reference sequence). The CDR3 consists of 13 residues. The V gene lost 6 bases and the J gene lost 8 bases, with 13 bases spanning the gap.

Details on this clone: One end of the junction is discordant with germline, which a read error may explain. J is TRBJ2-2 and V is TRBV6-5; D gene uncertain. Germline V lookup: CDR1 MNHEY, CDR2 SVGAGI. The CDR3 covers 16 residues. CDR3 sequence: CASSYSAQTNIGELFF. CDR3 DNA: TGTGCCAGCAGTTACTCTGCACAGACGAACATCGGGGAGCTGTTTTTT.

This chain links TRBV2 with TRBJ2-1; the match to TRBD1 covers 10 bases. The germline CDR1 and CDR2 sequences are SNHLY and FYNNEI. The CDR3 covers 13 residues. Trimming removed 7 bases from V and 9 bases from J; junction bases left unmatched: 6. The CDR3 loop reads CASTGQGLGEQFF. CDR3 DNA: TGTGCCAGCACGGGACAGGGGTTAGGTGAGCAGTTCTTC.

This clone was observed a few times. This rearrangement joins TRBV19 to TRBJ2-3; maybe TRBD2 (6 bases). V lost 5 bases and J 6 bases, leaving 21 bases between the germline ends. Germline lookup yields CDR1 LNHDA and CDR2 SQIVND (reference sequence). This CDR3 has 16 amino acids. CDR3 sequence reads: CASSDTGDQGGDTQYF. In DNA, the CDR3 is TGTGCCAGTAGTGATACTGGGGACCAGGGAGGCGATACGCAGTATTTT.

The V and J genes are TRBV7-9 and TRBJ2-7; a possible D gene is TRBD1 (5 bases). CDR1 SEHNR and CDR2 FQNEAQ come from the germline V gene (reference sequence). There are 14 residues in the CDR3. V dropped 2 bases and J dropped 2 bases, with 10 bases sitting between them. The CDR3 reads CASSLTPDTYEQYF. DNA of the CDR3: TGTGCCAGCAGCTTAACCCCGGACACCTACGAGCAGTACTTC.

J is TRBJ2-4 and V is TRBV5-4; 8 bases line up with TRBD1. The germline V gene encodes CDR1 SGHNT and CDR2 YYREEE (reference sequence). With 3 bases clipped from V and 6 bases from J, the junction kept 2 bases outside the gene matches. The CDR3 sequence is 13 residues long. The CDR3 region has the DNA TGTGCCAGCAGCTATGACAGGGGAAACATTCAGTACTTC. Its translation is CASSYDRGNIQYF.

The chain joins TRBV13 to TRBJ2-5; TRBD2 is a possible D gene (5 bases). The CDR3 is made up of 13 amino acids. Trimming shortened V by 5 bases and J by 2 bases, and 9 bases separated the two germline ends. Germline V CDR1 and CDR2: PRHDT, FYEKMQ (reference sequence). The CDR3 spells CASSPDFQETQYF. The CDR3 DNA reads TGTGCCAGCAGCCCGGACTTTCAAGAGACCCAGTACTTC.

The rearrangement uses TRBV2 and TRBJ2-7; D is undetermined. Germline CDR1 SNHLY, CDR2 FYNNEI. Between the trimmed V and J ends, which lost 6 bases and 6 bases, there was a span of 12 bases. The CDR3 totals 12 residues. The CDR3 sequence is CASSEISGEQYF. The CDR3 nucleotides are TGTGCCAGCAGCGAGATATCCGGCGAGCAGTACTTC.

J is TRBJ2-7 and V is TRBV7-2; D is possibly TRBD1 (6 bases). This CDR3 has 13 residues. The V end was cut by 5 bases, the J end by 6 bases, with 14 bases between. Germline values: CDR1 SGHTA, CDR2 FQGNSA. The CDR3 DNA reads as TGTGCCAGCAGCCCCACGAGGGACACCGAGCAGTACTTC. Amino acids: CASSPTRDTEQYF.

V is TRBV10-3 and J is TRBJ2-7, with 9 positions matching TRBD1. CDR3 length: 12 residues. Germline CDR1 reads ENHRY; CDR2 reads SYGVKD. V shed 6 bases, J shed 5 bases, and the junction held 2 bases outside the gene matches. Here the CDR3 DNA reads TGTGCCATCAGGGGACAGGGAGACGAGCAGTACTTC. Translation gives CAIRGQGDEQYF.

The V gene is TRBV6-5, the J gene TRBJ2-2; 13 bases line up with TRBD2. The trim removed 8 bases at V and 7 bases at J, leaving 7 bases unmatched. The CDR3 spans 15 residues. CDR1 is MNHEY and CDR2 is SVGAGI in the germline V gene. This CDR3 is CASLGTSGEVGELFF. In DNA, the CDR3 is TGTGCCAGCCTGGGGACTAGCGGGGAGGTCGGGGAGCTGTTTTTT.

The chain has TRBV2 and TRBJ1-3, with 12 positions matching TRBD1. Germline CDR1 reads SNHLY; CDR2 reads FYNNEI. The CDR3 is 16 residues long. Trimming at V came to 6 bases and at J to 0 bases, leaving 3 bases not matched to a gene. CDR3 DNA: TGTGCCAGCAGCGGGACAGGGGGCCTCTCTGGAAACACCATATATTTT. Translating it yields CASSGTGGLSGNTIYF.

V is TRBV6-1 and J is TRBJ2-1; D remains unclear. This CDR3 spans 13 amino acids. V dropped 5 bases and J dropped 6 bases, with 11 bases sitting between them. The germline V gene encodes CDR1 MNHNS and CDR2 SASEGT. CDR3 loop: CASSYSPRNEQFF. CDR3 nucleotides: TGTGCCAGCAGTTATTCCCCCCGCAATGAGCAGTTCTTC.

The chain uses TRBV10-2 and TRBJ1-6, with 9 positions matching TRBD1. The germline CDR1 and CDR2 sequences are WSHSY and SAAADI. The V and J ends lost 6 bases and 7 bases, in that order; junction bases with no gene match: 10. The CDR3 is 16 residues long. CDR3 protein: CASRLTGGEYNSPLHF. CDR3 sequence (DNA): TGCGCCAGCAGGCTAACAGGGGGCGAATACAATTCACCCCTCCACTTT.

CDR3 coding DNA: TGTGCCAGTAGCACAGGGGCCAGTAATGAAAAACTGTTTTTT. Protein sequence: CASSTGASNEKLFF. The rearrangement joins TRBV19 to TRBJ1-4; 7 bases align to TRBD1. Germline CDR1 is LNHDA and CDR2 is SQIVND (reference sequence). Losses at the gene ends were 6 bases for V and 4 bases for J; bases not matched to a gene: 5. The CDR3 loop spans 14 amino acids.

This rearrangement joins TRBV10-1 to TRBJ2-5; the D is unclear. The CDR3 covers 13 residues. Trimming shortened V by 3 bases and J by 5 bases, and 10 bases separated the two germline ends. Germline V CDR1 and CDR2: WNHNN, SYGVQD (reference sequence). The CDR3 DNA sequence: TGCGCCAGCAGTGACAGGCCGATGGAGACCCAGTACTTC. Amino acids: CASSDRPMETQYF.

V gene TRBV9 combines with J gene TRBJ1-1, with D possibly matching TRBD1 (6 bases). This CDR3 has 15 amino acids. Per the germline V gene, CDR1 is SGDLS and CDR2 is YYNGEE. The V and J ends lost 4 bases and 3 bases respectively, with 16 bases between them. Here the CDR3 DNA reads TGTGCCAGCAGCCTAAGGGGGTCGGCGGACACTGAAGCTTTCTTT. This encodes CASSLRGSADTEAFF.

The chain carries TRBV5-4 and TRBJ2-2, with 14 bases identical to TRBD2. Germline CDR1 and CDR2: SGHNT and YYREEE (reference sequence). After removal of 3 bases from V and 2 bases from J, the junction contained 3 bases not matched to a gene. The CDR3 is made up of 17 amino acids. Written as DNA, the CDR3 is TGTGCCAGCAGCTCGACTAGCGGGGGGGTAAACACCGGGGAGCTGTTTTTT. Protein product: CASSSTSGGVNTGELFF.

The chain links TRBV5-3 to TRBJ2-7, with 9 bases fitting TRBD1. TRBV5-3 is an ORF for which the function is uncertain. The CDR3 runs to 17 residues. V was clipped by 10 bases and J by 4 bases; unmatched bases: 21. The CDR3 DNA reads as TGTGCCTTCCCTTCCCCCCTCGGCGGACAGGGGATATACGAGCAGTACTTC. As protein: CAFPSPLGGQGIYEQYF.

This clone was detected only once. The genes are TRBV6-5 and TRBJ2-3; D not resolved. CDR1 is MNHEY and CDR2 is SVGAGI in the germline V gene. Trimming took 5 bases from V and 4 from J, leaving 13 bases between them. The length of the CDR3 is 14 residues. Here the CDR3 reads CASSPNLEPDTQYF. The CDR3 nucleotides read TGTGCCAGCAGTCCCAACCTAGAGCCAGATACGCAGTATTTT.

The rearrangement links TRBV27 to TRBJ2-7, with 8 positions matching TRBD2. CDR3 size: 15 residues. Germline trimming cut 2 bases from V and 5 bases from J; bases unmatched to any gene: 8. Germline-derived CDR1 and CDR2 are MNHEY and SMNVEV (reference sequence). The CDR3: CASSLRGGFVNEQYF. The CDR3 DNA sequence: TGTGCCAGCAGTTTACGGGGGGGGTTCGTCAACGAGCAGTACTTC.